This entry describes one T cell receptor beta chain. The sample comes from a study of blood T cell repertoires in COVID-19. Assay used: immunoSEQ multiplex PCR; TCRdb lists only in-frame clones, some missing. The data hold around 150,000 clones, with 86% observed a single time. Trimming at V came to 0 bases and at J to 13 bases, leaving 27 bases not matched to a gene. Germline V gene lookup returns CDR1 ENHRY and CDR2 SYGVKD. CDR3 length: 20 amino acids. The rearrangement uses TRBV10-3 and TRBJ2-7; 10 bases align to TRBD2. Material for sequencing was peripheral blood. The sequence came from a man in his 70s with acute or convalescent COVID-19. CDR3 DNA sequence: TGTGCCATCAGTGAGTCCGAAAGACTAGCGGGTGTCCGGACCACTCTGGACCTCTACTTC. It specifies CAISESERLAGVRTTLDLYF.